Listed below are T cell receptor beta chains from one sample, sequenced in a study of blood T cells in healthy people across ages. TCRdb re-called the 5' RACE reads with MiXCR, one entry per CDR3 protein. The table shows 650,000 to 800,000 distinct CDR3 sequences, with about 42% occurring only once. The sequencing input was blood. All receptors come from a man between 60 and 70 years old in good health. Each CDR3 is given with its conserved first and last residue. Each record gives: D gene, V gene, clone size, J gene, CDR3 DNA, CDR3 protein. D genes are given only for firm matches. Size is stated for part of the rows, as once, few or many counts, or as a class when the clone is expanded.

>TRBD1|TRBV7-3|NA|TRBJ2-7
TGTGCCAGCAGCGCCCTTCCTAGGTCCGGGACAGGGGGTACTGACGAGCAGTACTTC
CASSALPRSGTGGTDEQYF
>NA|TRBV5-1|NA|TRBJ1-5
TGCGCCAGCAGCTTGGTGGGGGGGGCAGCACAGCCCCAGCATTTT
CASSLVGGAAQPQHF
>TRBD1|TRBV3-1|few|TRBJ1-4
TGTGCCAGCAGCCTCCACAGGGGGAAAACTAATGAAAAACTGTTTTTT
CASSLHRGKTNEKLFF
>NA|TRBV9|NA|TRBJ2-1
TGTGCCAGCAGCTCCCCCCCAGGGGGGGCCGATGAGCAGTTCTTC
CASSSPPGGADEQFF
>NA|TRBV29-1|NA|TRBJ2-4
TGCGGCGGGGCCAGGGGAAAGTCACCTCGGGAGACCCGGTACTTC
CGGARGKSPRETRYF
>NA|TRBV7-9|few|TRBJ1-5
TGTGCCAGCGCCGGGGACGTCTATCAGCCCCAGCATTTT
CASAGDVYQPQHF
>NA|TRBV18|NA|TRBJ1-5
TGTGCCGGCTCACCCGCGGGACCAGTTAAGGGGGCCCAGCATTTT
CAGSPAGPVKGAQHF
>NA|TRBV6-2/TRBV6-3|NA|TRBJ2-7
TGTGCCAGCAGTCGAAGACAGGCCACCTGCGAGCAGTACTTC
CASSRRQATCEQYF
>NA|TRBV10-3|NA|TRBJ2-1
TGTGCCATCAGAGACGGGCCCCTTAATGAGCAGTTCTTC
CAIRDGPLNEQFF
>TRBD2|TRBV24-1|NA|TRBJ2-3
TGTGCCACCAGTGTTGGCGGGAGCAAGGATACGCAGTATTTT
CATSVGGSKDTQYF
>NA|TRBV3-1|NA|TRBJ2-4
TGTGCCAGCAGTGGACCTAACATTCAGTACTTC
CASSGPNIQYF
>NA|TRBV7-2|few|TRBJ2-7
TGTGCCAGCAGCCGCCCTTCAGGCGAGCAGTACTTC
CASSRPSGEQYF
>NA|TRBV20-1|NA|TRBJ1-2
TGCAGTGCTAAGGGGACCTCCAACTATGGCTACACCTTC
CSAKGTSNYGYTF
>TRBD1|TRBV7-9|NA|TRBJ2-3
TGTGCCAGCAGCTTAGCGAGGGACAGACGCACAGATGCGCAGTATTTT
CASSLARDRRTDAQYF
>NA|TRBV29-1|NA|TRBJ2-7
TGCAGCGTTGTAACCCAATCCGCTTTCTACGAGCAGTACTTC
CSVVTQSAFYEQYF
>NA|TRBV6-5|NA|TRBJ1-2
TGTGCCAGCAGCCAGGCCGGGGGCGTCGGCTACACCTTC
CASSQAGGVGYTF
>TRBD2|TRBV5-1|many|TRBJ2-7
TGCGCCAGCAGCCTCAGGACTAGCGGGGACTACGAGCAGTACTTC
CASSLRTSGDYEQYF
>TRBD2|TRBV6-6|NA|TRBJ2-7
TGTGCCAGCAGTTCCGGACGAGCGGGGATCTACGAGCAGTACTTC
CASSSGRAGIYEQYF
>NA|TRBV6-4|NA|TRBJ2-7
TGTGCCAGCAGTGGTTTGGGGGCTAGCGGCACCTACGAGCAGTACTTC
CASSGLGASGTYEQYF
>NA|TRBV7-9|NA|TRBJ1-1
TGTGCCAGCAGCTTAACAGGGACGACTTCCGAAGCTTTCTTT
CASSLTGTTSEAFF
>NA|TRBV20-1|NA|TRBJ1-6
TGCAGTGCTAGCAACATAGGAGTAGATTCACCCCTCCACTTT
CSASNIGVDSPLHF
>NA|TRBV29-1|NA|TRBJ2-7
TGCAGCGTTGAAGCCCAGGCCTCCTACGAGCAGTACTTC
CSVEAQASYEQYF
>NA|TRBV4-1|NA|TRBJ2-7
TGCGCCAGCAGCCAAGTACCAAGTCTGGGGCTAAGGGACGAGCAGTACTTC
CASSQVPSLGLRDEQYF
>NA|TRBV6-2/TRBV6-3|NA|TRBJ2-1
TGTGCCAGCAGTTACTCCGGCCCATTTTCTTACAATGAGCAGTTCTTC
CASSYSGPFSYNEQFF
>NA|TRBV6-5|few|TRBJ2-7
TGTGCCAGCAGTTACAAGGCAGGGCTTAACGAGCAGTACTTC
CASSYKAGLNEQYF
>NA|TRBV20-1|NA|TRBJ2-7
TGCAGTGCTCCCATACATTCCTACGAGCAGTACTTC
CSAPIHSYEQYF
>NA|TRBV20-1|few|TRBJ2-5
TGCAGTGCTAGTGCAGAGCAGGGGTTCCAAGAGACCCAGTACTTC
CSASAEQGFQETQYF
>TRBD2|TRBV7-2|NA|TRBJ2-3
TGTGCCAGCAGCTTCGGACTAGCGGGGAGAGATACGCAGTATTTT
CASSFGLAGRDTQYF
>NA|TRBV10-2|NA|TRBJ1-2
TGCGCCAGCAGTGATCGGAGAAACTATGGCTACACCTTC
CASSDRRNYGYTF
>TRBD2|TRBV18|NA|TRBJ2-7
TGTGCCAGCTCACCACAGCGGGGGGAGGGCGAGCAGTACTTC
CASSPQRGEGEQYF
>NA|TRBV20-1|NA|TRBJ2-3
TGCAGTGCGACATCTTATGGGTCAGACACAGATACGCAGTATTTT
CSATSYGSDTDTQYF
>TRBD2|TRBV20-1|NA|TRBJ2-1
TGCAGTGCTAGAGTTCGCGGGGGGGCCGGTTACAATGAGCAGTTCTTC
CSARVRGGAGYNEQFF
>NA|TRBV20-1|NA|TRBJ2-3
TGCAGTGCTAGCAACGGGGCGTTCACAGATACGCAGTATTTT
CSASNGAFTDTQYF
>NA|TRBV10-3|NA|TRBJ1-4
TGTGCCATCCACAGTGCAACTAATGAAAAACTGTTTTTT
CAIHSATNEKLFF
>NA|TRBV6-1|NA|TRBJ2-7
TGTGCCAGCAGTGAGGGTTTCAGGGCTTCCTCCTGCGAGCAGTACTTC
CASSEGFRASSCEQYF
>NA|TRBV20-1|few|TRBJ2-1
TGCAGTGCTAAACCACCGGAGGGCTTAGTCGCCTACAATGAGCAGTTCTTC
CSAKPPEGLVAYNEQFF
>TRBD1|TRBV7-9|once|TRBJ1-2
TGTGCCAGCAGCTGGGGAAACAGGGGCGACTATGGCCACACCTTC
CASSWGNRGDYGHTF
>TRBD1|TRBV4-3|NA|TRBJ1-4
TGCGCCAGCAGCCAAGAAGGGACAGGGGCTGAAAAACTGTTTTTT
CASSQEGTGAEKLFF
>TRBD1|TRBV6-6|NA|TRBJ2-4
TGTGCCAGCAGCAGGACAGGCCAGGAGACCGAGTACTTC
CASSRTGQETEYF
>TRBD2|TRBV4-3|NA|TRBJ2-5
TGCGCCAGCAGCCAAGATAGGGGGACTAGCGGGGGGTCTGGGGAGACCCAGTACTTC
CASSQDRGTSGGSGETQYF
>TRBD1|TRBV4-1|few|TRBJ1-5
TGCGCCAGCAGCCCAAACAGGGGAAGCAATCAGCCCCAGCATTTT
CASSPNRGSNQPQHF
>TRBD1|TRBV6-2/TRBV6-3|NA|TRBJ2-5
TGTGCCAGCAGTTCCTCCGGGACAGGGACGGAGACCCAGTACTTC
CASSSSGTGTETQYF
>NA|TRBV12-3/TRBV12-4|NA|TRBJ2-3
TGTGCCAGCAGCCGGGGAGGAGCGGACGATACGCAGTATTTT
CASSRGGADDTQYF
>TRBD2|TRBV10-3|many|TRBJ2-7
TGTGCCATCAGCGCTACGGGACTAGCGGGGGAAGAGCAGTACTTC
CAISATGLAGEEQYF
>TRBD1|TRBV20-1|few|TRBJ1-5
TGCAGTGCATCCCCCAGGGGGAGGCAGCCCCAGCATTTT
CSASPRGRQPQHF